A selection of T cell receptor beta chains follows, all from one sample in a study of cytomegalovirus exposure and HLA in healthy donors. Clones were sequenced by immunoSEQ multiplex PCR, and TCRdb holds only the in-frame ones, with some missing. Recorded for this sample: 30,000 to 35,000 clones. Sequenced input: PBMCs. The receptors were sampled from a woman aged 35 to 49 in good health and CMV-seropositive. The CDR3 runs from the conserved cysteine through the conserved F or W. D genes are given only for firm matches.

d_call	j_call	v_call	cdr3_aa	cdr3_nt
.	TRBJ1-4	TRBV5-1	CASSLAVLSATNEKLFF	TGCGCCAGCAGCTTGGCGGTATTATCGGCAACTAATGAAAAACTGTTTTTT
.	TRBJ2-3	TRBV28	CASIEFGQGSFDAQYF	TGTGCCAGCATTGAGTTCGGGCAGGGCTCCTTCGACGCGCAGTATTTT
TRBD1	TRBJ2-5	TRBV5-5	CASSLVGQGLQETQYF	TGTGCCAGCAGCTTGGTAGGACAGGGGCTCCAAGAGACCCAGTACTTC
.	TRBJ2-5	TRBV9	CASSVARGPQETQYF	TGTGCCAGCAGCGTAGCGCGGGGGCCCCAAGAGACCCAGTACTTC
.	TRBJ2-3	TRBV7-3	CASSGGSGTDTQYF	TGTGCCAGCAGCGGAGGATCTGGCACAGATACGCAGTATTTT
.	TRBJ2-6	TRBV30	CAWSVGQGFLSGANVLTF	TGTGCCTGGAGTGTTGGGCAGGGCTTTCTCTCTGGGGCCAACGTCCTGACTTTC
.	TRBJ2-7	TRBV15	CATSNGPYEQYF	TGTGCCACCAGCAACGGTCCCTACGAGCAGTACTTC
.	TRBJ2-2	TRBV6-1	CASSAEERRATGELFF	TGTGCCAGCAGTGCCGAAGAAAGGAGGGCCACCGGGGAGCTGTTTTTT
TRBD2	TRBJ2-1	TRBV11-3	CASSKSSGGLNEQFF	TGTGCCAGCAGCAAATCTAGCGGGGGGCTTAATGAGCAGTTCTTC
TRBD1	TRBJ2-3	TRBV5-4	CASSPGQIASTDTQYF	TGTGCCAGCAGCCCGGGACAGATTGCTAGCACAGATACGCAGTATTTT
.	TRBJ1-6	TRBV19	CASSQDSPLHF	TGTGCCAGTAGCCAGGATTCACCCCTCCACTTT
TRBD1	TRBJ1-2	TRBV6-1	CASSVPGGGYGYTF	TGTGCCAGCAGTGTTCCAGGGGGCGGCTATGGCTACACCTTC
.	TRBJ1-1	TRBV12-5	CASGLSQGTEAFF	TGTGCTAGTGGTTTGAGCCAGGGCACTGAAGCTTTCTTT
TRBD2	TRBJ2-5	TRBV29-1	CSVGLAGQETQYF	TGCAGCGTAGGACTAGCTGGACAAGAGACCCAGTACTTC
.	TRBJ2-5	TRBV5-1	CASSPDSQETQYF	TGCGCCAGCAGCCCGGACAGCCAAGAGACCCAGTACTTC
.	TRBJ2-1	TRBV5-6	CASSLRQAHNEQFF	TGTGCCAGCAGCCTTCGACAGGCTCACAATGAGCAGTTCTTC
.	TRBJ1-3	TRBV27	CASKLTLSSGNTIYF	TGTGCCAGCAAACTAACCCTAAGCTCTGGAAACACCATATATTTT
TRBD2	TRBJ2-7	TRBV5-1	CASSSGLAGVNEQYF	TGCGCCAGCAGCTCCGGACTAGCGGGAGTTAACGAGCAGTACTTC
.	TRBJ2-5	TRBV2	CASSGDSMGTQYF	TGTGCCAGCAGTGGGGACTCGATGGGGACCCAGTACTTC
TRBD1	TRBJ2-3	TRBV19	CASSTTPSTGSGTDTQYF	TGTGCCAGTAGTACCACCCCCTCGACAGGGTCGGGGACAGATACGCAGTATTTT
.	TRBJ1-1	TRBV29-1	CSVGLRGEAFF	TGCAGCGTTGGGTTACGGGGTGAAGCTTTCTTT
TRBD2	TRBJ2-3	TRBV5-1	CASNEGGSTDTQYF	TGCGCCAGCAACGAGGGCGGGAGTACAGATACGCAGTATTTT
TRBD1	TRBJ1-1	TRBV5-1	CASSLYTGANTEAFF	TGCGCCAGCAGCTTGTACACAGGGGCGAACACTGAAGCTTTCTTT
.	TRBJ1-2	TRBV30	CARFDRSNYGYTF	TGTGCCAGGTTTGACAGGTCTAACTATGGCTACACCTTC
TRBD1	TRBJ2-7	TRBV6-1	CASREGGLAYEQYF	TGTGCCAGCAGGGAAGGGGGCCTCGCCTACGAGCAGTACTTC
TRBD2	TRBJ2-2	TRBV5-5	CASSLGLAGNTGELFF	TGTGCCAGCAGCTTGGGGCTAGCGGGGAACACCGGGGAGCTGTTTTTT
TRBD2	TRBJ2-5	TRBV10-3	CAISLSYPTSGAETQYF	TGTGCCATCAGTCTTTCTTACCCCACTAGCGGGGCAGAGACCCAGTACTTC
TRBD1	TRBJ1-2	TRBV19	CASRRGQGARGLTDGYTF	TGTGCCAGTAGGAGGGGACAGGGGGCGCGAGGGTTGACGGATGGCTACACCTTC
.	TRBJ2-1	TRBV19	CASSSTLTLVQGNEQFF	TGTGCCAGTAGCTCAACCCTTACACTAGTTCAAGGCAATGAGCAGTTCTTC
.	TRBJ2-1	TRBV5-4	CASSLSHNEQFF	TGTGCCAGCAGCTTAAGCCACAATGAGCAGTTCTTC
TRBD1	TRBJ2-7	TRBV7-9	CASSPDRQGPYEQYF	TGTGCCAGCAGCCCAGATCGACAGGGTCCCTACGAGCAGTACTTC
TRBD1	TRBJ2-5	TRBV29-1	CSVAGTGGKETQYF	TGCAGCGTCGCCGGGACAGGGGGGAAAGAGACCCAGTACTTC
.	TRBJ2-7	TRBV7-3	CASSLLGGEQYF	TGTGCCAGCAGCCTCCTAGGCGGCGAGCAGTACTTC
.	TRBJ2-7	TRBV13	CASSAPVGEQYF	TGTGCCAGCAGCGCCCCGGTCGGCGAGCAGTACTTC
TRBD2	TRBJ2-5	TRBV9	CASSSGTSGTSETQYF	TGTGCCAGCAGCTCCGGGACTAGCGGGACTTCAGAGACCCAGTACTTC
.	TRBJ2-7	TRBV27	CASSRGLEQYF	TGTGCCAGCAGCCGTGGGCTCGAGCAGTACTTC
.	TRBJ2-7	TRBV10-2	CASSESAVSSYEQYF	TGCGCCAGCAGTGAATCTGCTGTCAGCTCCTACGAGCAGTACTTC
TRBD2	TRBJ2-7	TRBV28	CASSGTSRGPYEQYF	TGTGCCAGCAGCGGGACTAGTCGAGGGCCCTACGAGCAGTACTTC
.	TRBJ1-1	TRBV4-1	CASSQEKPGDTEAFF	TGCGCCAGCAGCCAAGAGAAACCAGGGGACACTGAAGCTTTCTTT
TRBD2	TRBJ2-5	TRBV30	CAWSVRGGNQETQYF	TGTGCCTGGAGTGTCCGGGGGGGGAACCAAGAGACCCAGTACTTC
.	TRBJ2-3	TRBV7-3	CASSLNPTSGTDTQYF	TGTGCCAGCAGCTTAAACCCTACTTCGGGCACAGATACGCAGTATTTT
.	TRBJ2-3	TRBV4-2	CASSHWGDTDTQYF	TGTGCCAGCAGCCATTGGGGGGACACAGATACGCAGTATTTT
TRBD2	TRBJ2-1	TRBV5-1	CASSLKEGTSAYNEQFF	TGCGCCAGCAGCTTGAAAGAGGGGACTAGCGCCTACAATGAGCAGTTCTTC
TRBD2	TRBJ2-1	TRBV7-6	CASSLKAPVGGRTYNEQFF	TGTGCCAGCAGCTTAAAGGCCCCTGTGGGCGGGAGGACCTACAATGAGCAGTTCTTC
TRBD1	TRBJ2-7	TRBV6-1	CASRGTGPYEQYF	TGTGCCAGCAGAGGGACAGGACCCTACGAGCAGTACTTC
TRBD1	TRBJ2-7	TRBV6-1	CASSESLGTGAFYEQYF	TGTGCCAGCAGTGAATCTCTCGGGACAGGAGCTTTCTACGAGCAGTACTTC
.	TRBJ2-5	TRBV29-1	CSVRSGGETQYF	TGCAGCGTCCGATCAGGGGGGGAGACCCAGTACTTC
TRBD1	TRBJ2-7	TRBV7-7	CASSLVGRTGVSYEQYF	TGTGCCAGCAGCTTAGTCGGTCGTACAGGGGTATCCTACGAGCAGTACTTC